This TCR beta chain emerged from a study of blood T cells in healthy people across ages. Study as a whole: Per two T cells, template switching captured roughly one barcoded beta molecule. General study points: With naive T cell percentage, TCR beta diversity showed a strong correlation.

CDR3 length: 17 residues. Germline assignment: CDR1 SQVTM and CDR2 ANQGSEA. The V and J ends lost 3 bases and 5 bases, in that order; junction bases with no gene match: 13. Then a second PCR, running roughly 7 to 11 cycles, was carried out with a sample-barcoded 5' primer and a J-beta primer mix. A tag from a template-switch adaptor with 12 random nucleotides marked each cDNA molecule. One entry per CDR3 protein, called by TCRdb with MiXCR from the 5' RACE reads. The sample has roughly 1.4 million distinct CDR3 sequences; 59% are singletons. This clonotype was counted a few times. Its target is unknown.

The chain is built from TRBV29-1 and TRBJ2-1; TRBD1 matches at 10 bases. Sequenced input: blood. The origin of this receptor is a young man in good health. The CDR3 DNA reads TGCAGCGTTGATCCCACGGGACAGGGGATTAATAACAATGAGCAGTTCTTC. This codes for CSVDPTGQGINNNEQFF.